The text below deals with one T cell receptor (beta chain). These data come from a study of cytotoxic CD8 clonotypes in ibrutinib-treated CLL. Study in general: Samples showed on average about 260,000 productive templates and about 100,000 productive rearrangements.

The trim removed 5 bases at V and 5 bases at J, leaving 8 bases unmatched. The CDR3 has 14 residues. Germline CDR1 SGHAT, CDR2 FQNNGV. Depths of 1 in 200,000 to 1 in 1 million T cells were the sequencing target. TCRdb's copy holds only in-frame clones and misses some; the assay was immunoSEQ multiplex PCR. The data show approximately 280,000 clones, with approximately 76% seen just once and roughly 5% held by the top ten. The sequence was collected from a human donor with chronic lymphocytic leukemia. The gene calls are TRBV11-2 and TRBJ2-7; 8 bases are shared with TRBD1. The specimen was PBMCs, collected at disease progression, from a patient treated with ibrutinib. The CDR3: CASSKLTGVHEQYF. The CDR3 coding sequence is TGTGCCAGCAGCAAATTGACAGGGGTCCACGAGCAGTACTTC.